This TCR beta chain was found in a study of CD8+ T cells in alopecia areata. Treatment: oral pan-JAK inhibitor, 5-10 mg twice daily. Notes on the study in general: Tofacitinib significantly decreased scalp clonality and expanded CD8+ clones among top 100.

This clone was recorded a few times. What it binds is unknown. Germline V lookup: CDR1 SGDLS, CDR2 YYNGEE. Trimming removed 4 bases from V and 5 bases from J, with 13 bases in between. The CDR3 is made up of 14 amino acids. Investigators isolated RNA and reverse transcribed it into cDNA to act as the sequencing template. Here immunoSEQ multiplex PCR was the method, and the copy in TCRdb shows in-frame clones only, minus some. This sample has about 180,000 clones, with approximately 50% found just once. The receptor comes from a human donor with alopecia areata. The V and J genes are TRBV9 and TRBJ2-4; D might be TRBD2 (5 bases). The starting material was CD8+ T cells sorted from blood, obtained around week 54, from a patient treated with tofacitinib. The CDR3 reads CASSRKERENIQYF. In nucleotides, the CDR3 is TGTGCCAGCAGCCGCAAAGAGAGGGAAAACATTCAGTACTTC. The full variable domain, rest sourced from reference TRBV9 and TRBJ2-4, is DSGVTQTPKHLITATGQRVTLRCSPRSGDLSVYWYQQSLDQGLQFLIQYYNGEERAKGNILERFSAQQFPDLHSELNLSSLELGDSALYFCASSRKERENIQYFGAGTRLSVL.